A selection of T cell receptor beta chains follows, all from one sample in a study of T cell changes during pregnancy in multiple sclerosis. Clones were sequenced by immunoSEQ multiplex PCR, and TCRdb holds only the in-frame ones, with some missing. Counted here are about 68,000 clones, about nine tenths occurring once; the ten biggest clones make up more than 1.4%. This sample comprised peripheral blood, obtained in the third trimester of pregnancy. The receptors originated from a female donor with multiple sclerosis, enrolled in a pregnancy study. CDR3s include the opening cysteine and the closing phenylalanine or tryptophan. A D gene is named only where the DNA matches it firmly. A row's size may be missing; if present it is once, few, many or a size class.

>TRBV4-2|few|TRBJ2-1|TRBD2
CASSLELAGDHEQFF
TGTGCCAGCAGCCTCGAACTAGCGGGAGACCATGAGCAGTTCTTC
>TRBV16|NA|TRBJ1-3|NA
CASSQIGGSGNTIYF
TGTGCCAGCAGCCAAATCGGAGGCTCTGGAAACACCATATATTTT
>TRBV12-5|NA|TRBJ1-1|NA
CASGFILDRDTEAFF
TGTGCTAGTGGTTTTATTCTAGATCGGGACACTGAAGCTTTCTTT
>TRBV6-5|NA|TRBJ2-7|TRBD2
CASSYGGGGAYEQYF
TGTGCCAGCAGTTACGGAGGCGGGGGGGCGTACGAGCAGTACTTC
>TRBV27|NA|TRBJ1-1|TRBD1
CASSLWGTGSAEAFF
TGTGCCAGCAGTTTATGGGGGACAGGGTCAGCTGAAGCTTTCTTT
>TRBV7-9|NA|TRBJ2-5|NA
CASSLTGSLGQETQYF
TGTGCCAGCAGCCTAACAGGGTCTTTAGGCCAAGAGACCCAGTACTTC
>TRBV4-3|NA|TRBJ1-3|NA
CASSQDILGPRNTIYF
TGCGCCAGCAGCCAAGATATATTGGGCCCAAGAAACACCATATATTTT
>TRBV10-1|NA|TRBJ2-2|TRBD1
CASSEDRGEGHTGELFF
TGCGCCAGCAGTGAGGACAGGGGGGAGGGGCACACCGGGGAGCTGTTTTTT
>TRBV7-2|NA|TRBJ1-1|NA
CASSRGQRSTEAFF
TGTGCCAGCAGCCGAGGTCAGAGGTCCACTGAAGCTTTCTTT
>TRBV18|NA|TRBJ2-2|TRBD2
CASSLAAGDTGELFF
TGTGCCAGCTCACTCGCAGCGGGGGACACCGGGGAGCTGTTTTTT
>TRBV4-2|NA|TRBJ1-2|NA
CASSHTGKTYGYTF
TGTGCCAGCAGCCACACAGGGAAAACGTATGGCTACACCTTC
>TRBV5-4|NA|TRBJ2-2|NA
CASSLQNTGELFF
TGTGCCAGCAGCTTGCAGAACACCGGGGAGCTGTTTTTT
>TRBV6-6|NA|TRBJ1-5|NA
CASVGGASNQPQHF
TGTGCCAGTGTGGGGGGGGCGAGCAATCAGCCCCAGCATTTT
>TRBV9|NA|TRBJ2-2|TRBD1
CASSFRDRGNTGELFF
TGTGCCAGCAGCTTTCGGGACAGGGGGAACACCGGGGAGCTGTTTTTT
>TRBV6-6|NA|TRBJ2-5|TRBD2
CASRSALAGGQETQYF
TGTGCCAGCAGGTCCGCGTTAGCGGGAGGACAAGAGACCCAGTACTTC
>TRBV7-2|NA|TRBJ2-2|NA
CASSSDALTGELFF
TGTGCCAGCAGCTCAGATGCCTTAACCGGGGAGCTGTTTTTT
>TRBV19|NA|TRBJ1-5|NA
CASSMGPQGFNQPQHF
TGTGCCAGTAGTATGGGCCCACAAGGATTCAATCAGCCCCAGCATTTT
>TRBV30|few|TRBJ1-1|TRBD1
CAWGQEETEAFF
TGTGCCTGGGGACAGGAGGAGACTGAAGCTTTCTTT
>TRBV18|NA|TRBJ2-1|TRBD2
CASSPLTSSGSNEQFF
TGTGCCAGCTCACCTCTAACCTCTAGCGGGAGCAATGAGCAGTTCTTC
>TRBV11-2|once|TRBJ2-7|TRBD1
CASNRDRDHEQYF
TGTGCCAGCAACCGGGACAGGGACCACGAGCAGTACTTC
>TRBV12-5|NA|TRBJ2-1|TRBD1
CASGLAPGTGFNEQFF
TGTGCTAGTGGTTTGGCCCCCGGGACAGGGTTCAATGAGCAGTTCTTC
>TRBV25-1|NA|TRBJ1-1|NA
CASSGGQNFIWNTEAFF
TGTGCCAGCAGTGGGGGGCAAAACTTCATTTGGAACACTGAAGCTTTCTTT
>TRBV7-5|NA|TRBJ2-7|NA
CVILHRGDNEQYF
TGTGTCATTCTACACAGGGGGGATAACGAGCAGTACTTC
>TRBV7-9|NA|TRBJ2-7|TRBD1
CASSISGTGSHEQYF
TGTGCCAGCAGCATATCCGGGACAGGGTCCCACGAGCAGTACTTC
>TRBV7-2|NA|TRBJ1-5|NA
CASSSQRDQPQHF
TGTGCCAGCAGCTCGCAAAGAGATCAGCCCCAGCATTTT
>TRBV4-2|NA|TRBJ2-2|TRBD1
CASSLPGQGASGELFF
TGTGCCAGCAGCCTACCGGGACAGGGGGCATCCGGGGAGCTGTTTTTT
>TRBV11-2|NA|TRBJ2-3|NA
CASSGSSTDTQYF
TGTGCCAGCAGCGGGAGTAGCACAGATACGCAGTATTTT
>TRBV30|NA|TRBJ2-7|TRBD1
CAWSTTGSYEQYF
TGTGCCTGGAGCACGACAGGGTCCTACGAGCAGTACTTC
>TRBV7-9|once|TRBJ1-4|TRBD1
CASSLEQGAGATNEKLFF
TGTGCCAGCAGCTTAGAACAGGGGGCAGGTGCAACTAATGAAAAACTGTTTTTT
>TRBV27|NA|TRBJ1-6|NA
CASSFSNSPLHF
TGTGCCAGCAGTTTTAGCAATTCACCCCTCCACTTT
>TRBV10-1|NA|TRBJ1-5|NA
CASSGEKGADQPQHF
TGCGCCAGCAGTGGGGAAAAAGGGGCGGATCAGCCCCAGCATTTT
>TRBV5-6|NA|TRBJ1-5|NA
CASSYFSRPGEPQHF
TGTGCCAGCAGCTACTTCTCACGGCCGGGGGAGCCCCAGCATTTT
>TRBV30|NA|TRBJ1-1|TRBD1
CAWNSGGAKVIF
TGTGCCTGGAATTCAGGGGGCGCAAAGGTGATCTTT
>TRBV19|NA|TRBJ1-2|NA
CASSRDSNYGYTF
TGTGCCAGTAGTCGAGACTCGAACTATGGCTACACCTTC
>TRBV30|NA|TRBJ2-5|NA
CAWTVGLWETQYF
TGTGCCTGGACAGTAGGACTGTGGGAGACCCAGTACTTC
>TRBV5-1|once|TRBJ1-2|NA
CASSSTTAPWGYTF
TGCGCCAGCAGCTCCACGACAGCCCCTTGGGGCTACACCTTC
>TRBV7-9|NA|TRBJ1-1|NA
CASSLRLGEAFF
TGTGCCAGCAGCTTGAGGCTCGGGGAAGCTTTCTTT
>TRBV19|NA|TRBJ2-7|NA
CASSTYTGSEQYF
TGTGCCAGTAGTACGTATACAGGGAGCGAGCAGTACTTC
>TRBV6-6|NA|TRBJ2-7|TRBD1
CASRGTEAYEQYF
TGTGCCAGCAGAGGGACAGAAGCCTACGAGCAGTACTTC
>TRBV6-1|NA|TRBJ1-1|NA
CASRAGTNTEAFF
TGTGCCAGCAGGGCCGGGACTAACACTGAAGCTTTCTTT
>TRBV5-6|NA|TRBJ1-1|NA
CATLDRHTEAFF
TGTGCCACCCTGGACAGACACACTGAAGCTTTCTTT
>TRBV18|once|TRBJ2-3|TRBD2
CASSPNRGGTDTQYF
TGTGCCAGCTCCCCTAATCGGGGGGGCACAGATACGCAGTATTTT
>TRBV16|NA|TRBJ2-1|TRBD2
CASSQSPSGGREQFF
TGTGCCAGCAGCCAATCCCCTAGCGGGGGTCGTGAGCAGTTCTTC
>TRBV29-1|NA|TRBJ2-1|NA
CSVAGVSYNEQFF
TGCAGCGTTGCGGGGGTCTCCTACAATGAGCAGTTCTTC
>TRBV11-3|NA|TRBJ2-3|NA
CASSLAGVRDTQYF
TGTGCCAGCAGCTTGGCCGGGGTGAGGGATACGCAGTATTTT
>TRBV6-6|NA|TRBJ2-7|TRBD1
CASSDRGLSYEQYF
TGTGCCAGCAGCGACAGGGGTCTATCCTACGAGCAGTACTTC
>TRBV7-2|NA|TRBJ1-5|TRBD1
CASSLVGQDNQPQHF
TGTGCCAGCAGCTTAGTTGGACAGGACAATCAGCCCCAGCATTTT
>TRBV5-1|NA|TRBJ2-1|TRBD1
CASSSIRTGKDEQFF
TGCGCCAGCAGCTCGATCCGGACAGGGAAGGATGAGCAGTTCTTC
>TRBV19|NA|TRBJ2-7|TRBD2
CASSILAGTYEQYF
TGTGCCAGTAGTATCCTAGCGGGGACCTACGAGCAGTACTTC
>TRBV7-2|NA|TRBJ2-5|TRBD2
CASSLTSGSGETQYF
TGTGCCAGCAGCTTAACTAGCGGGAGTGGAGAGACCCAGTACTTC
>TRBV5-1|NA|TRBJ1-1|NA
CASSPGQFETEAFF
TGCGCCAGCAGCCCCGGACAGTTTGAGACTGAAGCTTTCTTT
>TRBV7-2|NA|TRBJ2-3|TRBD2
CASSPRSLAGTSTDTQYF
TGTGCCAGCAGCCCCAGGTCACTAGCGGGGACTAGCACAGATACGCAGTATTTT
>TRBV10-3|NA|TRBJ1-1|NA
CAISENTGAEAFF
TGTGCCATCAGCGAAAATACGGGGGCTGAAGCTTTCTTT